The 30 T cell receptor beta chains given below trace back to one sample, sequenced in a study of blood T cell repertoires in COVID-19. The protocol was immunoSEQ multiplex PCR, while the TCRdb copy is restricted to in-frame clones and leaves out a portion. The sample lists fewer than 4,000 clones, over 70% occurring once. The sequenced sample consisted of peripheral blood. The receptor source for this set is a human donor in a cohort sampled during active COVID-19.

V is TRBV11-2 and J is TRBJ2-2, with 7 bases fitting TRBD1. The CDR3 has 16 amino acids. J lost 0 bases, V lost 5 bases, and 6 bases had no gene match. Germline V gene lookup returns CDR1 SGHAT and CDR2 FQNNGV. In DNA form, the CDR3 reads TGTGCCAGCAGCAAGACAGGGACCTCGAACACCGGGGAGCTGTTTTTT. As protein: CASSKTGTSNTGELFF.

The gene calls are TRBV28 and TRBJ2-7; 9 bases match TRBD1. From germline, CDR1 is MDHEN and CDR2 SYDVKM. The CDR3 contains 15 residues. After removal of 7 bases from V and 4 bases from J, the junction contained 11 bases not matched to a gene. The chain's CDR3 is CASKSFGTGRYEQYF. CDR3 DNA: TGTGCCAGCAAAAGTTTCGGGACAGGGCGGTACGAGCAGTACTTC.

By proportion, this clone is large. The chain employs TRBV5-1 and TRBJ1-5; possible D gene TRBD1, 5 bases. The CDR3 has 13 amino acids. Trimming took 2 bases from V and 6 from J, leaving 9 bases between them. Per the germline V gene, CDR1 is SGHRS and CDR2 is YFSETQ. The CDR3 nucleotides are TGCGCCAGCAGCTTTGGAAGGGGTCAGCCCCAGCATTTT. This sequence encodes CASSFGRGQPQHF.

The chain employs TRBV19 and TRBJ2-5, with 8 bases identical to TRBD1. Germline CDR1 LNHDA, CDR2 SQIVND (reference sequence). Trimming at V came to 7 bases and at J to 3 bases, leaving 4 bases not matched to a gene. The CDR3 sequence is 13 residues long. CDR3: CASTPQGEETQYF. CDR3 coding DNA: TGTGCCAGTACCCCACAGGGGGAAGAGACCCAGTACTTC. Using reference TRBV19 and TRBJ2-5 for the parts outside the CDR3, the full variable domain is DGGITQSPKYLFRKEGQNVTLSCEQNLNHDAMYWYRQDPGQGLRLIYYSQIVNDFQKGDIAEGYSVSREKKESFPLTVTSAQKNPTAFYLCASTPQGEETQYFGPGTRLLVL.

The chain uses TRBV6-1 and TRBJ2-3; D is undetermined. The CDR3 has 15 residues. V lost 1 base and J 5 bases, leaving 13 bases between the germline ends. CDR1 MNHNS and CDR2 SASEGT come from the germline V gene. CDR3 nucleotides: TGTGCCAGCAGTGAAGGAGCATGGAGAGGAGATACGCAGTATTTT. Its protein product is CASSEGAWRGDTQYF.

This clone was recorded only once. This chain connects TRBV24-1 to TRBJ2-3; 8 positions agree with TRBD2. CDR3 length equals 16 residues. The germline CDR1 and CDR2 sequences are KGHDR and SFDVKD. V lost 3 bases to trimming and J lost 4 bases; unmatched junction nucleotides: 8. The CDR3 here is CATSDRRGVRADTQYF. CDR3 sequence (DNA): TGTGCCACCAGTGATAGGCGGGGGGTCCGTGCAGATACGCAGTATTTT.

The chain carries TRBV6-6 and TRBJ2-5; tentatively, D is TRBD2 (6 bases). Germline V gene data show CDR1 as MNHNY and CDR2 as SVGAGI (reference sequence). This CDR3 comprises 14 residues. With 11 bases removed from V and 1 base from J, the gap between germline ends came to 17 bases. The CDR3 protein is CACGRRDFQETQYF. CDR3 DNA sequence: TGTGCCTGCGGCCGGAGGGACTTCCAAGAGACCCAGTACTTC.

This CDR3 reads CASKLREAGANVLTF. The CDR3 DNA sequence: TGTGCCAGTAAGCTCAGGGAGGCTGGGGCCAACGTCCTGACTTTC. The rearrangement links TRBV19 to TRBJ2-6, with D possibly TRBD2 on 6 matching bases. The CDR3 sequence is 15 residues long. Trimming removed 7 bases at V and 2 bases at J, with 12 bases between. Germline values: CDR1 LNHDA, CDR2 SQIVND (reference sequence).

This clone occurred once. This chain connects TRBV29-1 to TRBJ2-2, with 12 positions matching TRBD2. Germline CDR1 reads SQVTM; CDR2 reads ANQGSEA. The CDR3 consists of 14 residues. Losses at the gene ends were 7 bases for V and 5 bases for J; bases not matched to a gene: 5. The CDR3 reads CSGSSGRETGELFF. Written as DNA, the CDR3 is TGCAGCGGTTCTAGCGGGAGGGAAACCGGGGAGCTGTTTTTT.

The rearrangement links TRBV30 to TRBJ1-6, with 7 bases fitting TRBD1. Unmatched junction bases numbered 14, after V lost 2 bases and J lost 1 base. The CDR3 is made up of 19 amino acids. Germline V lookup: CDR1 GTSNPN, CDR2 SVGIG (reference sequence). For the CDR3, the DNA is TGTGCCTGGAGTCCACGTGGGTGGGACAGTCGTTCCTATAATTCACCCCTCCACTTT. It yields the protein CAWSPRGWDSRSYNSPLHF.

V is TRBV29-1 and J is TRBJ2-1; TRBD2 matches at 7 bases. V lost 3 bases and J lost 2; bases outside the gene matches: 7. This CDR3 is 15 amino acids long. Germline-derived CDR1 and CDR2 are SQVTM and ANQGSEA. In DNA, the CDR3 is TGCAGCGTTGAGGGGTCCGGGACTACCTACAATGAGCAGTTCTTC. This codes for CSVEGSGTTYNEQFF.

This rearrangement joins TRBV11-2 to TRBJ2-2; D gene ambiguous. Germline V gene sequence: CDR1 SGHAT, CDR2 FQNNGV. This CDR3 is built from 14 residues. With 0 bases removed from V and 5 bases from J, the gap between germline ends came to 7 bases. The CDR3 coding sequence is TGTGCCAGCAGCTTAGATCCGGTAACCGGGGAGCTGTTTTTT. Translating it yields CASSLDPVTGELFF.

The chain couples TRBV27 to TRBJ1-1, with 7 bases identical to TRBD1. V trimming: 3 bases; J trimming: 0 bases; junction bases outside the gene matches: 4. The CDR3 extends over 15 amino acids. Germline lookup yields CDR1 MNHEY and CDR2 SMNVEV (reference sequence). The chain's CDR3 is CASSFGTEMNTEAFF. For the CDR3, the DNA is TGTGCCAGCAGTTTCGGGACAGAGATGAACACTGAAGCTTTCTTT.

The rearrangement links TRBV27 to TRBJ1-4; the D is unclear. CDR1 is MNHEY, CDR2 SMNVEV, per germline (reference sequence). The CDR3 is 16 amino acids. Trimming stripped 5 bases from V and 8 bases from J, with 21 bases between. The CDR3 spells CASSTHPAPGKEKLFF. DNA for the CDR3: TGTGCCAGCAGTACCCACCCGGCCCCGGGGAAAGAAAAACTGTTTTTT. The full variable domain, completed using reference TRBV27 and TRBJ1-4, is EAQVTQNPRYLITVTGKKLTVTCSQNMNHEYMSWYRQDPGLGLRQIYYSMNVEVTDKGDVPEGYKVSRKEKRNFPLILESPSPNQTSLYFCASSTHPAPGKEKLFFGSGTQLSVL.

This clone was seen a single time. The rearrangement uses TRBV7-6 and TRBJ2-5; the D gene is possibly TRBD2 (6 bases). The CDR3 length is 14 residues. CDR1 is SGHVS and CDR2 is FNYEAQ in the germline V gene. Trimming took off 4 bases at V and 4 bases at J, with 13 bases between the two ends. CDR3 amino acids: CASSYGEEGETQYF. The CDR3 DNA reads TGTGCCAGCAGCTACGGGGAGGAGGGAGAGACCCAGTACTTC.

The V gene is TRBV6-2 or TRBV6-3, the J gene TRBJ2-7; perhaps TRBD2 as D (8 bases). This CDR3 has 20 residues. CDR1 MNHEY and CDR2 SVGEGT come from the germline V gene. The germline V and J ends were trimmed by 6 bases and 2 bases, with 32 bases remaining between them. The CDR3 sequence: CASSRKNTGTAGVRPYEQYV. In nucleotides, the CDR3 is TGTGCCAGCAGCAGAAAAAACACGGGGACAGCGGGAGTTCGACCCTACGAGCAGTACGTC.

The chain links TRBV9 to TRBJ1-2; 7 bases align to TRBD1. From germline, CDR1 is SGDLS and CDR2 YYNGEE. CDR3 length: 14 residues. V shed 3 bases and J 11 bases; nucleotides not matched to a gene: 13. The CDR3 DNA is TGTGCCAGCAGCGGCTCGACAGGGCTGGACCGGTACACCTTC. The encoded protein is CASSGSTGLDRYTF.

CDR3: CASSYGPPGVAAGELFF. The DNA of the CDR3 is TGTGCCAGCAGTTACGGGCCTCCGGGGGTAGCGGCCGGGGAGCTGTTTTTT. This chain uses TRBV6-2 or TRBV6-3 with TRBJ2-2; TRBD2 might be the D (6 bases). V was shortened by 2 bases and J by 6 bases, with 19 bases between the two germline ends. CDR3 size: 17 residues. Germline assignment: CDR1 MNHEY and CDR2 SVGEGT.

The chain has TRBV14 and TRBJ1-1; TRBD1 matches at 7 bases. V shed 2 bases, J shed 5 bases, and the junction held 14 bases outside the gene matches. The germline CDR1 and CDR2 sequences are SGHDN and FVKESK. The CDR3 contains 17 residues. CDR3 sequence: CASSQLGTAGGVTEAFF. The DNA for the CDR3 is TGTGCCAGCAGCCAACTGGGTACGGCAGGGGGTGTGACTGAAGCTTTCTTT.

There are a few counts of this clone. The genes are TRBV6-1 and TRBJ2-3, with 9 bases aligning to TRBD2. V lost 3 bases, J lost 1 base, and 2 bases stayed unmatched. The CDR3 is 15 residues long. Germline CDR1 reads MNHNS; CDR2 reads SASEGT. The CDR3 DNA reads as TGTGCCAGCAGTGAGTCTAGCGGGGGCACAGATACGCAGTATTTT. It yields the protein CASSESSGGTDTQYF.

The J gene is TRBJ1-1, the V gene TRBV5-5; D unresolved. Germline CDR1 reads SGHKS; CDR2 reads YYEKEE (reference sequence). With 2 bases removed from V and 1 base from J, the gap between germline ends came to 6 bases. The CDR3 runs to 13 residues. CDR3 loop: CASSFSTNTEAFF. The CDR3 nucleotides read TGTGCCAGCAGCTTTAGTACGAACACTGAAGCTTTCTTT.

The chain employs TRBV6-2 or TRBV6-3 and TRBJ2-1, with D maybe TRBD2 (6 bases). CDR1 and CDR2 (germline): MNHEY, SVGEGT. Trimming left V 0 bases short and J 10 bases short, with 7 bases between. This CDR3 has 12 amino acids. CDR3 in amino acids: CASSYSRGEQFF. The CDR3 nucleotides read TGTGCCAGCAGTTACTCTCGGGGGGAGCAGTTCTTC.

This chain connects TRBV6-5 to TRBJ2-3; 10 nucleotides line up with TRBD2. This CDR3 comprises 15 residues. The germline V gene encodes CDR1 MNHEY and CDR2 SVGAGI. Trimming at V came to 6 bases and at J to 7 bases, leaving 10 bases not matched to a gene. CDR3 sequence: CASSPAGGPGNTQYF. In DNA form, the CDR3 reads TGTGCCAGCAGCCCAGCGGGAGGGCCGGGAAATACGCAGTATTTT.

The chain employs TRBV29-1 and TRBJ1-4, with D perhaps matching TRBD1 (6 bases). This CDR3 has 13 residues. In germline, CDR1 is SQVTM, CDR2 ANQGSEA. Trimming pared 4 bases from V and 3 bases from J, leaving 9 bases between. The CDR3 loop is CSVVGGPNEKLFF. As DNA, the CDR3 is TGCAGCGTTGTGGGGGGGCCTAATGAAAAACTGTTTTTT.

The chain couples TRBV9 to TRBJ1-3, with 8 bases identical to TRBD1. V lost 4 bases and J lost 10; bases outside the gene matches: 4. Germline V lookup: CDR1 SGDLS, CDR2 YYNGEE. CDR3 length: 12 residues. This chain's CDR3 is CASSKQGGTIYF. The DNA for the CDR3 is TGTGCCAGCAGCAAACAGGGGGGTACCATATATTTT.

The J gene is TRBJ1-5, the V gene TRBV27, with a tentative D call TRBD1 (5 bases). Germline V gene sequence: CDR1 MNHEY, CDR2 SMNVEV (reference sequence). V was trimmed by 3 bases and J by 2 bases, leaving 11 bases between them. The CDR3 covers 15 residues. CDR3 sequence (DNA): TGTGCCAGCAGTTTTTCCAGGGAGGGCAATCAGCCCCAGCATTTT. Encoded protein: CASSFSREGNQPQHF.

The chain recombines TRBV30 with TRBJ2-5, with 11 bases matching TRBD1. The CDR3 loop spans 14 amino acids. Trimming at V came to 5 bases and at J to 4 bases, leaving 6 bases not matched to a gene. Germline loops: CDR1 GTSNPN, CDR2 SVGIG (reference sequence). The CDR3 DNA is TGTGCCTGGGCTCGGACAGGGGGCTCAGAGACCCAGTACTTC. This encodes CAWARTGGSETQYF.

V and J are TRBV5-1 and TRBJ2-3; 9 bases are a match to TRBD2. Germline trimming cut 3 bases from V and 1 base from J; bases unmatched to any gene: 9. This CDR3 is built from 17 residues. Germline V gives CDR1 SGHRS, CDR2 YFSETQ. The CDR3 DNA reads TGCGCCAGCAGCTGGGACCTTAGGACTAGCGGCACAGATACGCAGTATTTT. Its translation: CASSWDLRTSGTDTQYF.

V and J are TRBV19 and TRBJ1-2; D remains unclear. The CDR3 spans 16 residues. CDR1 LNHDA and CDR2 SQIVND come from the germline V gene (reference sequence). Trimming took off 0 bases at V and 4 bases at J, with 15 bases between the two ends. The CDR3 here is CASSIDAGANPYGYTF. In DNA form, the CDR3 reads TGTGCCAGTAGTATAGACGCGGGTGCCAACCCCTATGGCTACACCTTC. The whole variable domain, remainder taken from reference TRBV19 and TRBJ1-2, is DGGITQSPKYLFRKEGQNVTLSCEQNLNHDAMYWYRQDPGQGLRLIYYSQIVNDFQKGDIAEGYSVSREKKESFPLTVTSAQKNPTAFYLCASSIDAGANPYGYTFGSGTRLTVV.

The chain carries TRBV13 and TRBJ1-3; 9 positions agree with TRBD1. The J segment lost 1 base and the V segment lost 5 bases, leaving 3 bases of the junction unmatched. The CDR3 contains 15 residues. In germline, CDR1 is PRHDT, CDR2 FYEKMQ (reference sequence). CDR3 DNA: TGTGCCAGCAGCCGAGACAGGGGGTCTGGAAACACCATATATTTT. Translated: CASSRDRGSGNTIYF.